The sequence of this T cell receptor beta chain was determined in a study of shared clonotypes between healthy human individuals. As for the study in general: Used for every donor were three CD4 naive, three CD4 memory, two CD8 naive and one CD8 memory plate. General study findings and limits: Larger estimated richness was generally seen in naive subsets than in memory subsets. Some clonotypes were shared by all four sorted-subset donors, while others were not shared. The non-shared ones had lower generation probabilities than the shared ones.

A note on this clone: Antigen: not known.

CDR1 is WNHNN, CDR2 SYGVQD, per germline (reference sequence). The CDR3 loop spans 16 amino acids. V gave up 3 bases and J gave up 1 base, with 14 bases separating them. CD8 cells classed as naive were CD45RO-negative and positively selected for CCR7, excluding terminally differentiated effector memory CD45RA+ cells. All donors were healthy HIV-negative adults lacking recent acute infections or vaccinations. This table comes from immunoSEQ multiplex PCR, and its TCRdb copy is limited to in-frame clones, with some not included. This table holds nearly 2 million clones, about 95% found once. J is TRBJ2-3 and V is TRBV10-1, with D possibly called TRBD1 or TRBD2 (6 bases each). This TCR was recovered from a man younger than 30 in good health. The material sequenced was naive CD8+ T cells sorted from blood. The chain's CDR3 is CASSDPAGEGTDTQYF. CDR3 bases: TGCGCCAGCAGTGACCCGGCAGGGGAGGGCACAGATACGCAGTATTTT.